One TCR beta chain is described in this entry. This receptor's antigen is unknown. No quality values exist for individual bases; no much larger clone is one base distant. The CDR3 contains 15 residues, cysteine and phenylalanine counted. Of all the DNA, just the CDR3 is kept, 45 bases in frame from base 1. The germline V gene encodes CDR1 SGHAT and CDR2 FQNNGV. At the junction V is shortened by 5 bases and J by 5 bases; bases outside the gene matches: 10. The library was prepared using the immunoSEQ multiplex PCR assay. What TCRdb holds here is the immuneACCESS table cut down to in-frame rearrangements. Part of the clones is not present; checked against another copy, under half of the missing clones reflect an unresolved V gene, and the others are unexplained. Present in this sample are 110,000 to 150,000 clones, just under 95% of which were seen just once. 11% to 15% of the sample comes from the top ten.

The sample originates from a study of control samples from healthy donors and cancer patients (dated by TCRdb to about 2020). Sequenced: PBMCs. The clonotype was recovered from a man aged 55 to 70 with colorectal cancer. Recombination joined TRBV11-2 with TRBJ1-2; a stretch of 8 junction bases matches TRBD1. The CDR3 region: CASSPIAGQVYGYTF. The DNA is as follows: TGTGCCAGCAGCCCAATTGCGGGACAGGTTTATGGCTACACCTTC.